The text below deals with one T cell receptor (beta chain). The CDR3 consists of 17 residues. Trimming cost V 3 bases and J 6 bases; bases outside gene matches: 18. CDR1 and CDR2 from the germline V gene are SQVTM and ANQGSEA. This specimen comes from a study of blood T cell repertoires in COVID-19. For the study at large: T cells, B-cell-depleted T cells, or PBMCs supplied cDNA or gDNA.

Participants, about 18 to 100 years old, spanned some 23 US areas. Allocation to cohorts depended on clinical history reported by the participants. The assay was immunoSEQ multiplex PCR, and TCRdb's table has in-frame clones only and misses some. The table lists about 140,000 clones, 87% of them singletons. Sequencing input: PBMCs or T cells enriched from blood (not recorded which). The J gene is TRBJ1-2, the V gene TRBV29-1, with 8 bases aligning to TRBD1. This receptor was taken from a man between 60 and 75 years old who had recovered from COVID-19. The chain's CDR3 is CSVERSGRGRLIHGYTF. As DNA, the CDR3 is TGCAGCGTTGAGCGGTCTGGCAGGGGGCGCTTGATCCATGGCTACACCTTC.